This entry lists 6 T cell receptor beta chains sequenced from one sample in a study of shared clonotypes between healthy human individuals. Data came from immunoSEQ multiplex PCR; TCRdb stores just in-frame clones and leaves some out. The sample includes more than 2 million clones, 90% to 95% of them seen just once. Sequencing was performed on naive CD4+ T cells sorted from blood. Subset noted: CD45RA+ positively selected. All receptors derive from a man younger than 30 in good health.

This chain uses TRBV9 with TRBJ1-1, with D unclear. The CDR3 loop spans 13 amino acids. Trimming shortened V by 9 bases and J by 4 bases, and 16 bases separated the two germline ends. Germline V lookup: CDR1 SGDLS, CDR2 YYNGEE. This CDR3 reads CAKQGRSATEAFF. CDR3 DNA: TGTGCCAAACAAGGACGGAGCGCCACTGAAGCTTTCTTT.

V usage is TRBV29-1 and J usage is TRBJ2-3, with a tentative D call TRBD2 (5 bases). CDR1 is SQVTM, CDR2 ANQGSEA, per germline. V lost 1 base, J lost 1 base, and 24 bases lay in between. This CDR3 has 19 residues. CDR3 bases: TGCAGCGTTGAAGTAACCTTCTTCGGGCTAGCAGACCGCACAGATACGCAGTATTTT. It yields the protein CSVEVTFFGLADRTDTQYF.

The CDR3 sequence is CASSTQGPDGYTF. The CDR3, as DNA: TGTGCCAGCAGTACACAGGGGCCTGATGGCTACACCTTC. This chain joins TRBV28 and TRBJ1-2; 7 bases fit TRBD1. J lost 6 bases, V lost 5 bases, and 6 bases had no gene match. Germline V lookup: CDR1 MDHEN, CDR2 SYDVKM. CDR3 length: 13 residues.

This chain joins TRBV10-3 and TRBJ2-7, with 9 bases that match TRBD2. Trimming at V came to 11 bases and at J to 0 bases, leaving 17 bases not matched to a gene. The CDR3 is made up of 17 amino acids. Germline loops: CDR1 ENHRY, CDR2 SYGVKD. The CDR3 sequence is CAATAGGPRLSSYEQYF. The CDR3 coding sequence is TGTGCCGCCACGGCGGGAGGGCCCCGCTTAAGCTCCTACGAGCAGTACTTC.

This chain uses TRBV7-2 with TRBJ1-1, with 8 nucleotides matching TRBD1. Trimming took 2 bases from V and 2 from J; bases not matched to a gene: 7. Germline V gene lookup returns CDR1 SGHTA and CDR2 FQGNSA. The CDR3 extends over 16 amino acids. The CDR3 region has the DNA TGTGCCAGCAGCTTATTCGCAGGGGGCCCCAACACTGAAGCTTTCTTT. Its translation is CASSLFAGGPNTEAFF.

This rearrangement joins TRBV27 to TRBJ2-7, with D possibly being TRBD1 or TRBD2 (5 bases each). The CDR3 is 15 residues long. Per the germline V gene, CDR1 is MNHEY and CDR2 is SMNVEV (reference sequence). Trimming cost V 6 bases and J 2 bases, with 17 bases left between them. In DNA form, the CDR3 reads TGTGCCAGCAGGGACGCCACTCGGGGCCCCTACGAGCAGTACTTC. Its translation is CASRDATRGPYEQYF.